The present TCR beta chain was sequenced within a study of post-analysis software for immune sequencing data (dated by TCRdb to the mid-2010s). About the investigation overall: The recorded disease courses included relapsing-remitting, secondary progressive and progressive-relapsing multiple sclerosis, and some patients had no subtype annotation. A subset of samples was prepared in parallel using single-end sample barcoding, then pooled and co-amplified after Illumina adapter ligation. The patient repertoires were set against about 12 previously published healthy control repertoires from donors whose ages ranged from about 6 to 25 years.

Including the terminal cysteine and phenylalanine, the CDR3 comprises 14 residues. Of all the DNA, just the CDR3 is kept, 42 bases in frame from base 1. V lost 3 bases and J lost 2 bases; the stretch between them is 10 bases long. As to this clonotype: Its antigen has not been determined. This may arise from a read error, as a much more abundant clone is one base away.

Library construction relied on PCR. The sequencer listed for this sample is Illumina HiSeq 2500. To reduce PCR and sequencing biases, unique molecular identifiers were incorporated into the TCR beta cDNA libraries. Around 500,000 cDNA molecules were obtained for every 1 to 10 million input T cells, so each molecule roughly corresponded to one T cell. The patient libraries were prepared and sequenced with the same protocol used for the earlier healthy control dataset. Within a given batch, samples were prepared together, multiplexed and sequenced on the same HiSeq lane. The source study handled its data this way. Raw barcoded reads were processed with MIGEC, discarding single-read molecular identifier groups before consensus assembly and CDR3 extraction. Clonotype tables were post-analysed with VDJtools, and diversity was normalized by down-sampling all datasets to the smallest sample size. To correct batch-related cross-sample contamination, repertoire overlap clustering matched CDR3 amino acid sequences but not nucleotide sequences. The public reads were run again by TCRdb, first through fastp at Q25 and then through MiXCR, and only productive beta chains were kept. Every distinct CDR3 protein forms one entry, paired with its most common genes and DNA. The V and J calls here are based on TCRdb, not the publication. Counted in this sample were some 260,000 distinct CDR3 sequences; 35% to 45% of them appeared once. Jointly, the top ten make up under 5.5% of the sample.

Broad study findings and their caveats: Compared with controls, multiple sclerosis patients had significantly lower normalized Chao1 diversity, a finding suggesting substantial peripheral T-cell clonal expansion. When samples were clustered directly using the F measure, samples prepared in the same batch co-clustered strongly, which prompted a batch-effect correction. The control group was slightly older than the multiple sclerosis patient group. Four to six TRBV segments, including TRBV5-6, TRBV5-1 and TRBV20-1, were significantly more frequent in patients than controls.

TCR beta repertoires were profiled from peripheral blood of roughly 13 young patients with multiple sclerosis to demonstrate the VDJtools post-analysis software. The patients with multiple sclerosis were children and adolescents between roughly 6 and 17 years of age. Sequencing was carried out using blood. The clonotype originates from a girl aged 5 to 17 with multiple sclerosis. The chain uses TRBV12-3 or TRBV12-4 and TRBJ1-2, with the D gene call left open. The DNA is TGTGCCAGCAGTTTGGACCGCCTAAACTATGGCTACACCTTC. The translation is CASSLDRLNYGYTF.